These T cell receptor beta chains were read from a single sample in a study of blood T cell repertoires in COVID-19. Measured with immunoSEQ multiplex PCR; TCRdb has only the in-frame clones, and not every one. The sample has over 200,000 clones; more than 75% are singletons. Source material: peripheral blood. The receptor set was obtained from an elderly man with acute or convalescent COVID-19. The CDR3 runs from the conserved cysteine through the conserved F or W. A D gene is named only where the DNA matches it firmly. Expanded clones get a size class; other rows say once, few or many, or leave the size out.

J | size | V | D | DNA | CDR3
TRBJ1-1 | NA | TRBV11-3 | NA | TGTGCCAGCAGCTTAGGTGGCAGGGGCCTCACTGAAGCTTTCTTT | CASSLGGRGLTEAFF
TRBJ1-6 | NA | TRBV19 | NA | TGTGCCAGTCAAGACAAGTACCACGATTTCTCCTATAATTCACCCCTCCACTTT | CASQDKYHDFSYNSPLHF
TRBJ2-2 | NA | TRBV7-9 | TRBD2 | TGTGCCAGCAGCTTAGCTAGCGGGCTCACCGGGGAGCTGTTTTTT | CASSLASGLTGELFF
TRBJ2-4 | NA | TRBV5-1 | NA | TGCGCCAGCAGCTTGGGACAGGTGCCAACCATTCAGTACTTC | CASSLGQVPTIQYF
TRBJ1-2 | NA | TRBV7-8 | NA | TGTGCCAGCAGAAAACTCAGTACAGGGACGCTGGGCTACACCTTC | CASRKLSTGTLGYTF
TRBJ1-1 | NA | TRBV2 | TRBD1 | TGTGCCAGCACAAGACAGGGGATGAACACTGAAGCTTTCTTT | CASTRQGMNTEAFF
TRBJ2-5 | NA | TRBV6-5 | NA | TGTGCCAGCAGGAAGGGGGTTGGAGAGACCCAGTACTTC | CASRKGVGETQYF
TRBJ1-6 | NA | TRBV7-3 | NA | TGTGCCAGCAGCTTACAGGGCGCCAATAATTCACCCCTCCACTTT | CASSLQGANNSPLHF
TRBJ2-1 | NA | TRBV11-2 | NA | TGTGCCAGCAGCTCAAACCCACCTATGGTGCATCCCGGGTCGGGTGAGCAGTTCTTC | CASSSNPPMVHPGSGEQFF
TRBJ2-7 | NA | TRBV28 | TRBD2 | TGTGCCAGCATCGGGGAGGGCGCGCAGAACTACGAGCAGTACTTC | CASIGEGAQNYEQYF
TRBJ2-5 | NA | TRBV10-3 | NA | TGTGCCATCAGTGAGTCCTGGGAGGAGACCCAGTACTTC | CAISESWEETQYF
TRBJ1-6 | NA | TRBV6-6 | NA | TGTGCCAGCAGTTACTCTGGGGCGGTAGATTCACCCCTCCACTTT | CASSYSGAVDSPLHF
TRBJ1-1 | NA | TRBV11-2 | TRBD1 | TGTGCCAGCAGCCCCGGGACAGGTGGCTTTCGGTTGAACACTGAAGCTTTCTTT | CASSPGTGGFRLNTEAFF
TRBJ1-2 | NA | TRBV7-9 | TRBD1 | TGTGCCAGCAGTTCAAGAACCGGGACAGGGGATGGCTACACCTTC | CASSSRTGTGDGYTF
TRBJ1-1 | NA | TRBV2 | TRBD1 | TGTGCCAGCAGGGTCGGGACAGTTGAAGCTTTCTTT | CASRVGTVEAFF
TRBJ1-3 | NA | TRBV30 | TRBD1 | TGTGCCTGGAGAAAAGACAGGGTCTCTGGAAACACCATATATTTT | CAWRKDRVSGNTIYF
TRBJ2-5 | once | TRBV2 | TRBD2 | TGTGCCAGCAGAACTAGCGGTCGGGAGACCCAGTACTTC | CASRTSGRETQYF
TRBJ2-7 | NA | TRBV6-5 | TRBD1 | TGTGCCAGCAGTTACTCGACAGGGTACGAGCAGTACTTC | CASSYSTGYEQYF
TRBJ2-1 | NA | TRBV19 | TRBD2 | TGTGCCAGTAGTATTGGCCCGGGACTAGCGGGAGGGATGGAGGCCAATGAGCAGTTCTTC | CASSIGPGLAGGMEANEQFF
TRBJ2-5 | NA | TRBV19 | TRBD2 | TGTGCCAGTGGGACTAGCGGGATCGGGACCCAGTACTTC | CASGTSGIGTQYF
TRBJ1-1 | NA | TRBV18 | NA | TGTGCCAGCTCGCGGGACCTAAACACTGAAGCTTTCTTT | CASSRDLNTEAFF
TRBJ1-1 | NA | TRBV5-6 | NA | TGTGCCAGCAGCTTTGATCGAAGCCCAACCGGCGGAGCTTTCTTT | CASSFDRSPTGGAFF
TRBJ2-3 | NA | TRBV24-1 | NA | TGTGCCACCAGTGACTATAAAATCACAGATACGCAGTATTTT | CATSDYKITDTQYF
TRBJ1-4 | NA | TRBV6-5 | NA | TGTGCCAGCAGTTACTCGGGCCGGTTTGAAAAACTGTTTTTT | CASSYSGRFEKLFF
TRBJ2-7 | NA | TRBV18 | TRBD2 | TGTGCCAGCTCACCAGGGACGGGAGGGGGCGAGCAGTACTTC | CASSPGTGGGEQYF
TRBJ1-2 | NA | TRBV19 | NA | TGTGCCAGTACCCCCCAGGGCTCGGTAGGCGGCTACACCTTC | CASTPQGSVGGYTF
TRBJ2-7 | NA | TRBV18 | NA | TGTGCCAGCTCACCACCACGGGAGTCCCCAACTTACGAGCAGTACTTC | CASSPPRESPTYEQYF
TRBJ1-4 | NA | TRBV2 | NA | TGTGCCAGCAGCGCAGGGTTGCATGAAAAACTGTTTTTT | CASSAGLHEKLFF
TRBJ1-1 | NA | TRBV6-5 | NA | TGTGCCAGCAGTTACTCGCGGATGAACACTGAAGCTTTCTTT | CASSYSRMNTEAFF
TRBJ2-3 | NA | TRBV6-5 | NA | TGTGCCAGTTCCCGATCGGGGAGTCCCACAGATACGCAGTATTTT | CASSRSGSPTDTQYF
TRBJ2-2 | NA | TRBV6-6 | NA | TGTGCCAGCAGCTGGCTAGCCGCCACAACCGGGGAGCTGTTTTTT | CASSWLAATTGELFF
TRBJ1-5 | NA | TRBV7-2 | NA | TGTGCCAGCAGCCGGCAACAGGGCTCCCATCAGCCCCAGCATTTT | CASSRQQGSHQPQHF
TRBJ2-1 | NA | TRBV2 | TRBD2 | TGTGCCAGCGTGACTAGCGGATATTACAATGAGCAGTTCTTC | CASVTSGYYNEQFF
TRBJ2-7 | NA | TRBV3-1/TRBV3-2 | TRBD1 | TGTGCCAGCAGCCAAGGAGGACAGGGGCTCTACGAGCAGTACTTC | CASSQGGQGLYEQYF
TRBJ2-1 | NA | TRBV11-2 | NA | TGTGCCGGCAGCCCTTTACACGAGCAGTTCTTC | CAGSPLHEQFF
TRBJ1-5 | NA | TRBV7-2 | NA | TGTGCCAGCAGCTCTACCGGGCAGCCCCAGCATTTT | CASSSTGQPQHF
TRBJ1-2 | NA | TRBV7-8 | NA | TGTGCCAGCAGCTTAGCCGGGACTGCATTCTATGGCTACACCTTC | CASSLAGTAFYGYTF
TRBJ2-5 | NA | TRBV5-4 | NA | TGTGCCAGCAGCTTGGCCGGGGGACAGCTGCAAGAGACCCAGTACTTC | CASSLAGGQLQETQYF
TRBJ2-5 | NA | TRBV7-2 | TRBD2 | TGTGCCAGCAGCGGGAGGGGATTACCCGGGGGGGAGACCCAGTACTTC | CASSGRGLPGGETQYF
TRBJ2-1 | NA | TRBV7-2 | NA | TGTGCCAGCAGCAGATCAGTGGGGAGCTCCTACAATGAGCAGTTCTTC | CASSRSVGSSYNEQFF
TRBJ2-5 | NA | TRBV10-3 | TRBD1 | TGTGCCATCAGTGAGTCGTGGCAGGGGGTGGAGACCCAGTACTTC | CAISESWQGVETQYF
TRBJ2-2 | NA | TRBV7-6 | NA | TGTGCCAGCAGCCATCTAGCAGTTGAGGCGAGGGCCGGGGAGCTGTTTTTT | CASSHLAVEARAGELFF
TRBJ1-2 | few | TRBV10-3 | TRBD1 | TGTGCCATCAGTGAACAACCGGGACAGGGGGCGCAAGGTCATGGCTACACCTTC | CAISEQPGQGAQGHGYTF
TRBJ1-2 | NA | TRBV14 | TRBD1 | TGTGCCAGCAGCCAAGATGGAGAGGGGGCCTATGGCTACACCTTC | CASSQDGEGAYGYTF
TRBJ1-5 | NA | TRBV7-9 | NA | TGTGCCAGCAGCTTAGGGGCGAATCAGCCCCAGCATTTT | CASSLGANQPQHF
TRBJ1-3 | NA | TRBV7-2 | NA | TGTGCCAGCAGCCCCCGGGAGGGGGTCTACTCTGGAAACACCATATATTTT | CASSPREGVYSGNTIYF